The 26 T cell receptor beta chains given below trace back to one sample, sequenced in a study of blood T cell repertoires in COVID-19 (dated by TCRdb to 2018 to 2021). Library method: the immunoSEQ multiplex PCR assay. TCRdb mirrors the immuneACCESS table, restricted to in-frame sequences. Some clones are absent from its copies; in checked studies, under half trace to an unresolved V gene, and the reason for the others is unknown. This sample is represented by around 49,000 clones; roughly four fifths of them were singletons. The ten largest account for less than 3% of the sample. Input material: peripheral blood. Source of these receptors: a woman aged 60-70 years with acute or convalescent COVID-19.

This chain uses TRBV7-9 with TRBJ1-4; weak D call: TRBD1 (5 bases). Trimming took 5 bases from V and 5 from J, leaving 21 bases between them. Germline assignment: CDR1 SEHNR and CDR2 FQNEAQ (reference sequence). The CDR3 length is 17 residues. The CDR3 spells CASSPGRGYNLNEKLFF. For the CDR3, the DNA is TGTGCCAGCAGCCCCGGGCGGGGGTACAATTTAAATGAAAAACTGTTTTTT. The full variable domain, completed using reference TRBV7-9 and TRBJ1-4, is DTGVSQNPRHKITKRGQNVTFRCDPISEHNRLYWYRQTLGQGPEFLTYFQNEAQLEKSRLLSDRFSAERPKGSFSTLEIQRTEQGDSAMYLCASSPGRGYNLNEKLFFGSGTQLSVL.

The gene calls are TRBV19 and TRBJ1-2; 9 bases are shared with TRBD1. This CDR3 spans 12 amino acids. Unmatched junction bases numbered 0, after V lost 8 bases and J lost 2 bases. Per germline, CDR1 LNHDA and CDR2 SQIVND (reference sequence). This CDR3 is CASDRGNYGYTF. CDR3 DNA sequence: TGTGCCAGTGACAGGGGGAACTATGGCTACACCTTC.

This clone has a single count. The chain has TRBV12-3 or TRBV12-4 and TRBJ1-2; the match to TRBD1 covers 8 bases. CDR3 size: 12 residues. Trimming at V came to 5 bases and at J to 6 bases, leaving 2 bases not matched to a gene. The CDR3 protein is CASSRTGNGYTF. The CDR3 nucleotides read TGTGCCAGCAGTAGGACAGGGAATGGCTACACCTTC.

The genes are TRBV9 and TRBJ2-7; possible D gene TRBD1, 6 bases. Trimming took off 3 bases at V and 5 bases at J, with 15 bases between the two ends. The CDR3 has 14 amino acids. Germline CDR1 SGDLS, CDR2 YYNGEE. CDR3 DNA sequence: TGTGCCAGCAGCGGAACCAGGGGAAGCGACGAGCAGTACTTC. Translation: CASSGTRGSDEQYF.

V usage is TRBV19 and J usage is TRBJ1-3, with unresolved D. V lost 5 bases to trimming and J lost 0 bases, with 11 bases between them. This CDR3 has 15 residues. Germline V gene data show CDR1 as LNHDA and CDR2 as SQIVND (reference sequence). Written as DNA, the CDR3 is TGTGCCAGTAGTCTCCGTGGGAGCTCTGGAAACACCATATATTTT. It translates to CASSLRGSSGNTIYF.

The rearrangement joins TRBV10-3 to TRBJ2-5; 13 bases are shared with TRBD2. The CDR3 has 13 residues. CDR1 ENHRY and CDR2 SYGVKD come from the germline V gene. Trimming at V came to 8 bases and at J to 5 bases, leaving 2 bases not matched to a gene. The CDR3: CAIGLAGDETQYF. The CDR3 DNA follows: TGTGCCATCGGACTAGCGGGAGACGAGACCCAGTACTTC.

This clone was seen a single time. The chain carries TRBV6-2 or TRBV6-3 and TRBJ1-2; D is unresolved. The CDR3 loop spans 12 amino acids. Trimming left V 5 bases short and J 5 bases short, with 9 bases between. The germline CDR1 and CDR2 sequences are MNHEY and SVGEGT. Written as DNA, the CDR3 is TGTGCCAGCAGTACGCCTCAGTATGGCTACACCTTC. Translated: CASSTPQYGYTF.

This clone was recorded a few times. The gene calls are TRBV28 and TRBJ2-7; 8 bases map to TRBD1. After removal of 6 bases from V and 5 bases from J, the junction contained 6 bases not matched to a gene. The CDR3 is made up of 13 amino acids. Germline V gene lookup returns CDR1 MDHEN and CDR2 SYDVKM. CDR3 amino acids: CASSPGGPHEQYF. CDR3 coding DNA: TGTGCCAGCAGCCCAGGGGGCCCCCACGAGCAGTACTTC. Full variable domain (remainder filled in from reference TRBV28 and TRBJ2-7): DVKVTQSSRYLVKRTGEKVFLECVQDMDHENMFWYRQDPGLGLRLIYFSYDVKMKEKGDIPEGYSVSREKKERFSLILESASTNQTSMYLCASSPGGPHEQYFGPGTRLTVT.

The chain carries TRBV29-1 and TRBJ1-1; TRBD1 matches at 7 bases. The length of the CDR3 is 18 residues. Germline V lookup: CDR1 SQVTM, CDR2 ANQGSEA. V gave up 4 bases and J gave up 0 bases; unmatched junction bases: 17. CDR3 in DNA: TGCAGCGTTGTACGGACTCATTCCCCGGGACAGTTGAACACTGAAGCTTTCTTT. The encoded protein is CSVVRTHSPGQLNTEAFF.

This clone has only a few counts. The J gene is TRBJ2-3, the V gene TRBV10-3; D is possibly TRBD2 (5 bases). This CDR3 has 15 amino acids. The V end lost 8 bases, the J end lost 6 bases, and 21 bases lay between the germline ends. From germline, CDR1 is ENHRY and CDR2 SYGVKD. DNA for the CDR3: TGTGCCATCCGGGGTACATCTGAAGCAAAGGATACGCAGTATTTT. This gives the protein CAIRGTSEAKDTQYF.

J is TRBJ1-3 and V is TRBV7-2, with D possibly TRBD1 on 5 matching bases. The CDR3 sequence is 17 residues long. Germline assignment: CDR1 SGHTA and CDR2 FQGNSA. The V end was cut by 1 base, the J end by 0 bases, with 13 bases between. This CDR3 reads CASSLGGGGNSGNTIYF. CDR3 nucleotides: TGTGCCAGCAGCTTAGGCGGGGGGGGGAACTCTGGAAACACCATATATTTT.

The rearrangement links TRBV24-1 to TRBJ2-5, with D perhaps matching TRBD1 (5 bases). Germline lookup yields CDR1 KGHDR and CDR2 SFDVKD. CDR3 length: 15 amino acids. The V and J ends lost 4 bases and 4 bases respectively, with 15 bases between them. CDR3 loop: CATSDSFSGRETQYF. CDR3 nucleotides: TGTGCCACCAGTGACTCCTTTTCAGGGCGAGAGACCCAGTACTTC.

The V call is TRBV6-6, the J call TRBJ1-6; 7 positions agree with TRBD1. Trimming at V came to 7 bases and at J to 5 bases, leaving 8 bases not matched to a gene. The CDR3 contains 15 residues. CDR1 is MNHNY and CDR2 is SVGAGI in the germline V gene (reference sequence). CDR3 sequence: CASTRPGTDNSPLHF. The DNA of the CDR3 is TGTGCCAGCACCAGACCCGGGACAGATAATTCACCCCTCCACTTT.

This chain connects TRBV7-8 to TRBJ2-5; TRBD2 agrees at 11 bases. Germline-derived CDR1 and CDR2 are SGHVS and FQNEAQ. V dropped 4 bases and J dropped 1; count of bases not matched to a gene: 8. This CDR3 spans 17 amino acids. CDR3 residues: CASSSTGLAGLQETQYF. The CDR3 DNA sequence: TGTGCCAGCAGCTCTACAGGACTAGCGGGCCTCCAAGAGACCCAGTACTTC.

The rearrangement links TRBV5-1 to TRBJ2-5; no reliable D call. Germline V lookup: CDR1 SGHRS, CDR2 YFSETQ. The CDR3 sequence is 12 residues long. Trimming left V 4 bases short and J 0 bases short, with 4 bases between. The CDR3 DNA follows: TGCGCCAGCAGCCTAGACCAAGAGACCCAGTACTTC. This translates into CASSLDQETQYF. Looking up the rest from reference TRBV5-1 and TRBJ2-5 gives the full variable domain: KAGVTQTPRYLIKTRGQQVTLSCSPISGHRSVSWYQQTPGQGLQFLFEYFSETQRNKGNFPGRFSGRQFSNSRSEMNVSTLELGDSALYLCASSLDQETQYFGPGTRLLVL.

The gene calls are TRBV12-5 and TRBJ1-1, with a weak D call TRBD1 (5 bases). The CDR3 loop spans 12 amino acids. Germline V gene sequence: CDR1 LGHNT, CDR2 FRNRAP. V lost 1 base to trimming and J lost 9 bases, with 9 bases between them. CDR3 nucleotide sequence: TGTGCTAGTGGTTTGGGCCCAGGGAAAGCTTTCTTT. This encodes CASGLGPGKAFF.

The CDR3 sequence: CASSRSGTEKLFF. The CDR3 nucleotides read TGTGCCAGCTCACGCAGTGGGACAGAAAAACTGTTTTTT. V is TRBV18 and J is TRBJ1-4; tentative D call: TRBD1 (6 bases). Trimming pared 4 bases from V and 8 bases from J, leaving 11 bases between. The CDR3 consists of 13 residues. The V gene's germline CDR1 is KGHSH and CDR2 LQKENI.

On this clone: At one end, the junction sequence differs from germline, possibly due to a read error. The same CDR3 is also encoded by other DNA sequences in this sample. The chain recombines TRBV29-1 with TRBJ2-7, with D perhaps TRBD1 (6 bases). Germline V gene sequence: CDR1 SQVTM, CDR2 ANQGSEA. The CDR3 spans 13 residues. CDR3 coding DNA: TGCAGCGTCGCCGGCAGGGGAACGTACGAACAGTACTTC. Amino acid sequence: CSVAGRGTYEQYF.

The rearrangement uses TRBV6-5 and TRBJ1-1; TRBD1 matches 7 bases. The CDR3 covers 15 residues. Germline V gives CDR1 MNHEY, CDR2 SVGAGI. Germline trimming cut 6 bases from V and 7 bases from J; bases unmatched to any gene: 14. CDR3 in DNA: TGTGCCAGCAGGGGACAGCGTTTAACCGGGAGTGAAGCTTTCTTT. Its protein product is CASRGQRLTGSEAFF.

The V and J genes are TRBV7-3 and TRBJ2-3; 9 positions agree with TRBD2. Trimming took 2 bases from V and 5 from J; bases not matched to a gene: 5. There are 15 residues in the CDR3. The germline V gene has CDR1 SGHTA and CDR2 FQGTGA. The CDR3 loop is CASSLGISGRDTQYF. The CDR3, as DNA: TGTGCCAGCAGCTTAGGTATTAGCGGGAGAGATACGCAGTATTTT. Full variable domain (missing parts from reference TRBV7-3 and TRBJ2-3): GAGVSQTPSNKVTEKGKYVELRCDPISGHTALYWYRQSLGQGPEFLIYFQGTGAADDSGLPNDRFFAVRPEGSVSTLKIQRTERGDSAVYLCASSLGISGRDTQYFGPGTRLTVL.

The chain has TRBV25-1 and TRBJ1-4; 8 bases align to TRBD1. The germline gives CDR1 MGHDK, CDR2 SYGVNS. The CDR3 loop spans 18 amino acids. The junction had 11 bases not matched to a gene; V was cut back by 0 bases and J by 5 bases. CDR3 loop: CASSEYGTGAAKNEKLFF. In DNA, the CDR3 is TGTGCCAGCAGTGAATATGGGACAGGCGCCGCTAAAAATGAAAAACTGTTTTTT.

The rearrangement links TRBV15 to TRBJ1-2; TRBD1 aligns across 9 bases. Germline V gene data show CDR1 as LNHNV and CDR2 as YYDKDF (reference sequence). The CDR3 is made up of 15 amino acids. V lost 4 bases to trimming and J lost 3 bases; unmatched junction nucleotides: 6. The CDR3 DNA follows: TGTGCCACCAGCAACCCGGGACAGGGAGACTATGGCTACACCTTC. Protein: CATSNPGQGDYGYTF.

The chain has TRBV7-2 and TRBJ1-1, with D maybe TRBD1 (6 bases). The germline V and J ends were trimmed by 4 bases and 5 bases, with 14 bases remaining between them. This CDR3 region has 14 residues. The germline V gene encodes CDR1 SGHTA and CDR2 FQGNSA. CDR3 nucleotides: TGTGCCAGCAGCTCCCCAGGGAGGGGGACTGAAGCTTTCTTT. This sequence encodes CASSSPGRGTEAFF. Together with reference TRBV7-2 and TRBJ1-1, the CDR3 gives the full variable domain: GAGVSQSPSNKVTEKGKDVELRCDPISGHTALYWYRQSLGQGLEFLIYFQGNSAPDKSGLPSDRFSAERTGGSVSTLTIQRTQQEDSAVYLCASSSPGRGTEAFFGQGTRLTVV.

The rearrangement joins TRBV3-1 (or the pseudogene TRBV3-2) to TRBJ2-1, with 12 bases identical to TRBD2. The CDR3 length is 15 residues. Germline-derived CDR1 and CDR2 are LGHDT and YNNKEL (reference sequence). V lost 0 bases, J lost 16 bases, and 10 bases stayed unmatched. The CDR3 nucleotides read TGTGCCAGCAGCCAAGACATGACTAGCGGGAGAGTAGTTTTCTTC. Amino acids: CASSQDMTSGRVVFF.

The gene calls are TRBV7-3 and TRBJ2-5; tentative D call: TRBD1 (5 bases). Per the germline V gene, CDR1 is SGHTA and CDR2 is FQGTGA. V lost 4 bases and J lost 1, with 10 bases in between. CDR3 size: 14 residues. CDR3 bases: TGTGCCAGCAGCTACTCAGGGCGCCAAGAGACCCAGTACTTC. Residues: CASSYSGRQETQYF.

The rearrangement joins TRBV2 to TRBJ2-7; TRBD1 aligns across 9 bases. There are 14 residues in the CDR3. V was clipped by 5 bases and J by 2 bases; unmatched bases: 4. Germline V lookup: CDR1 SNHLY, CDR2 FYNNEI. CDR3 in amino acids: CASSLDRGPYEQYF. The CDR3 bases are TGTGCCAGCAGTCTGGACAGGGGACCCTACGAGCAGTACTTC.